Included here is one T cell receptor (beta chain) sequence, with context. This clonotype is identified as large (0.1 to 1%). Its antigen is unknown. No base-level quality is on record; no much larger clone is a single base apart. The source of the sample is a study of T cell repertoires in aging, cancer and after chemotherapy (dated by TCRdb to 2018 to 2020). With regard to the full study: The donors fell into six age groups ranging from 30 or younger to 70 or older, and each group had at least three individuals. The full dataset contained several million TCR reads. Paired pre- and post-chemotherapy samples in the solid tumor group came from brain tumor (glioblastoma) patients receiving temozolomide-based therapy. To examine immunoaging and T cell reconstitution after chemotherapy, the study profiled TCR beta repertoires in peripheral blood from healthy donors and cancer patients. A cohort of 200 to 250 cancer patients (94 with hematological and approximately 120 with solid cancers) was assembled, and 95 healthy donors were included as a reference group.

Looking up the germline V gene yields CDR1 SQVTM and CDR2 ANQGSEA. The CDR3 covers 12 residues, taking in both the cysteine and the phenylalanine. Just CDR3 DNA is preserved here, 36 bases in frame from base 1. Trimming at the junction amounts to 4 bases on V and 7 bases on J, and the germline ends lie 11 bases apart. Genomic DNA extracted from peripheral blood, rather than sorted cells or RNA, was used as the source for amplification of TCR beta rearrangements. Using a mixed TRB-A/B primer pool, multiplex touch-down PCR amplified rearranged TRB sequences covering the V, D and J segments. Illumina adapters and sample indices were attached to the amplicons through two consecutive PCR reactions run with Phusion HS II polymerase. Amplicons were gel-purified with the NucleoSpin Gel and PCR Clean-up kit, then checked with Qubit and an Agilent 2100 Bioanalyzer. Sequencing of libraries was carried out on an Illumina MiSeq in 600-cycle, single-indexed, paired-end runs. Under the source paper's analysis protocol: TRB sequences were processed with MiXCR versions 2.12 and 3.0.5. A clone was defined as each unique CDR3 nucleotide sequence, and only productive sequences supported by at least two reads were kept. The repertoire metrics were Shannon diversity, evenness, clonality (defined as one minus evenness), and alpha-parameterized diversity profiles covering alpha 0 to 5. The IGoR algorithm was used to compute generation probabilities of clones in paired pre- and post-chemotherapy samples. TCRdb passed the public sequencing reads through fastp at Q25 and MiXCR, retaining productive beta sequences. A single entry per CDR3 protein holds the most common genes and DNA from its merged rows. The V and J calls shown here were made by TCRdb, not taken from the authors' results. This sample lists fewer than 3,000 distinct CDR3 sequences; around 26% were detected once. Of the sample, about 7.8% falls within the top ten clones.

On the study overall, not on this receptor specifically: In healthy donors, the decline in TCR diversity with age was mainly explained by loss of richness, whereas in cancer patients loss of evenness was also found to contribute. Compared with age-matched healthy donors, untreated patients with either hematological or solid cancers had significantly lower TCR diversity in the blood along with higher clonality. Median generation probability increased over the chemotherapy interval in both cancer cohorts, suggesting repertoire reconstitution through rebound thymic output. According to the authors, the repertoire data do not allow conclusions to be drawn about immunological memory after chemotherapy.

Sequencing was carried out using blood. The origin of this receptor is a human donor with a solid tumor. The receptor chain draws on TRBV29-1 and TRBJ2-1, and the D gene may be TRBD2, 5 bases matching. This receptor has the CDR3 CSVGSGSNEQFF. The nucleotide sequence is TGCAGCGTTGGGAGCGGCAGTAATGAGCAGTTCTTC.